A selection of T cell receptor beta chains follows, all from one sample in a study of shared T cell receptors in the human thymus. Generated by immunoSEQ multiplex PCR, the TCRdb table keeps only in-frame clones and is missing some. This sample has roughly 560,000 clones, with roughly 74% found just once. The sample was also reused in another study, on human thymus T cells.

The material sequenced was thymocytes. The receptor source for this set is a boy in the first two years of life with a congenital heart defect. Each CDR3 is given with its conserved first and last residue. D genes are given only for firm matches. Clone size is given for some rows only: seen once, a few or many times, or a class if the clone is expanded.

clone size	D gene	V gene	J gene	CDR3 DNA	CDR3 protein
-	-	TRBV7-9	TRBJ2-7	TGTGCCAGCAGCTTTACGGGAGCATCCTACGAGCAGTACTTC	CASSFTGASYEQYF
few	-	TRBV2	TRBJ2-2	TGTGCCAGCACACCGTCCAGGGTTTCCGGGGAGCTGTTTTTT	CASTPSRVSGELFF
-	-	TRBV30	TRBJ2-5	TGTGGGCTCGCGGGCCTCCAAGAGACCCAGTACTTC	CGLAGLQETQYF
-	-	TRBV4-3	TRBJ2-7	TGCGCCAGCAGCCGAGGGGGCTCCTACGAGCAGTACTTC	CASSRGGSYEQYF
-	-	TRBV6-1	TRBJ2-1	TGTGCCAGCAGTGGACTAGCCCGAGGGGAGGGGTCAAGGGGGAGTGGGGAGCAGTTCTTC	CASSGLARGEGSRGSGEQFF
-	TRBD1	TRBV6-4	TRBJ1-5	TGTGCCAGCAGTGACTCCCCGACAGGGGTGGGCAATCAGCCCCAGCATTTT	CASSDSPTGVGNQPQHF
-	TRBD1	TRBV14	TRBJ2-6	TGTGCCAGCAGCCAGTATCCCCTCGGACAGGGGGCGGCGGTTGGGGCCAACGTCCTGACTTTC	CASSQYPLGQGAAVGANVLTF
-	TRBD2	TRBV5-4	TRBJ2-5	TGTGCCAGCAGCCCCGCCCCGCGGGAGGAGGGACAAGAGACCCAGTACTTC	CASSPAPREEGQETQYF
-	-	TRBV27	TRBJ1-1	TGTGCCAGCAGTCCCCGCGAGGGTACTGAAGCTTTCTTT	CASSPREGTEAFF
-	TRBD1	TRBV25-1	TRBJ1-1	TGTGCCAGCATCGGGACAGGGGGATCTGAAGCTTTCTTT	CASIGTGGSEAFF
few	-	TRBV5-1	TRBJ1-3	TGCGCCAGCAGCCCCTATTCTGGAAACACCATATATTTT	CASSPYSGNTIYF
-	-	TRBV12-5	TRBJ1-2	TGTGCTAGTGGTTTACAGGCGGGGGATGGCTACACCTTC	CASGLQAGDGYTF
-	-	TRBV2	TRBJ1-3	TGTGCCAGCAGGCCCGTGGAGTTAGGAAACACCATATATTTT	CASRPVELGNTIYF
-	TRBD2	TRBV13	TRBJ2-5	TGTGCCAGCAGCCCCCACCCAGCGGGAGTAGGGGAGACCCAGTACTTC	CASSPHPAGVGETQYF
few	-	TRBV28	TRBJ2-7	TGTGCCAGCAGTCCCCCCGGGAGCGAGCAGTACTTC	CASSPPGSEQYF
once	-	TRBV10-3	TRBJ1-2	TGTGCCATCAGTGAGTCGGAGGGCTATGGCTACACCTTC	CAISESEGYGYTF
-	TRBD1	TRBV2	TRBJ1-1	TGTGCCAGCAGTTTTCAGGGGGCTTGGACTGAAGCTTTCTTT	CASSFQGAWTEAFF
-	TRBD2	TRBV18	TRBJ2-3	TGTGCCAGCTCACCGGGGCTAGCGGGAGCTGATACGCAGTATTTT	CASSPGLAGADTQYF
-	TRBD2	TRBV27	TRBJ2-1	TGTGCCAGCAGTTTATACGGACTAGCGAGGAATGAGCAGTTCTTC	CASSLYGLARNEQFF
-	TRBD2	TRBV6-1	TRBJ2-1	TGTGCCAGCAGTGAAGGGTGGTGTCTAGCGGGGATCTACAATGAGCAGTTCTTC	CASSEGWCLAGIYNEQFF
-	-	TRBV5-1	TRBJ2-1	TGCGCCAGCGGAGGGTACCCCGGGGACCACCACAATGAGCAGTTCTTC	CASGGYPGDHHNEQFF
-	-	TRBV6-6	TRBJ2-3	TGTGCCAGCAGCGACAACCCGGTTACGCAGTATTTT	CASSDNPVTQYF
once	TRBD2	TRBV11-3	TRBJ2-1	TGTGCCAGCAGCTTAGATTTCGGGGGGGCGCGGGACAATGAGCAGTTCTTC	CASSLDFGGARDNEQFF
-	TRBD1	TRBV5-1	TRBJ1-5	TGCGCCAGCAGCTTAGGGGCCCGGGACAGCGGCAAGCATTTT	CASSLGARDSGKHF
-	-	TRBV21-1	TRBJ2-7	TGTGCCAGCAGCAGGCCGCAGCAGGGGGCCTACGAGCAGTACTTC	CASSRPQQGAYEQYF
-	-	TRBV5-1	TRBJ2-1	TGCGCCAGCAGCCCCTACGAGCTCCGCTACAATGAGCAGTTCTTC	CASSPYELRYNEQFF
once	TRBD1	TRBV4-2	TRBJ2-2	TGTGCCAGCAGCCAAGAGCGAGGGGGCGTCAATACCGGGGAGCTGTTTTTT	CASSQERGGVNTGELFF
-	TRBD2	TRBV5-1	TRBJ2-1	TGCGCCAGCAGCTTGGGTCTGGGGAGGGACTCCTACAATGAGCAGTTCTTC	CASSLGLGRDSYNEQFF
few	-	TRBV9	TRBJ2-7	TGTGCCAGCAGCCCAAGGGCAGGGGACTACGAGCAGTACTTC	CASSPRAGDYEQYF
-	TRBD2	TRBV11-1	TRBJ2-2	TGTGCCAGCAGCCCCTACTGGCGGGAGGACACCGGGGAGCTGTTTTTT	CASSPYWREDTGELFF